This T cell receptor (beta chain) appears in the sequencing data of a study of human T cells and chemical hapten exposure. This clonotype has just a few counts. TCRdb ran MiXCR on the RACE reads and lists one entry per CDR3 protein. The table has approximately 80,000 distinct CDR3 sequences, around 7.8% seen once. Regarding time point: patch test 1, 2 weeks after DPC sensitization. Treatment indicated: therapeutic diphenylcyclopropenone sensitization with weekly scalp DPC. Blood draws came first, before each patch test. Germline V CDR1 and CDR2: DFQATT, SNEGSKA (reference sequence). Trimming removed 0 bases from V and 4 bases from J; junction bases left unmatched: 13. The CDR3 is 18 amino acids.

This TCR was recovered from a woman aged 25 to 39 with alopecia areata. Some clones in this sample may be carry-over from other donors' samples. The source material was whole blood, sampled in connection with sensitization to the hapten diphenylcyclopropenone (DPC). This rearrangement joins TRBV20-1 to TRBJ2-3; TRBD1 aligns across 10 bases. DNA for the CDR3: TGCAGTGCTAGAGAACAGAGGGACAGGGGCAGACACGCAGATACGCAGTATTTT. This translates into CSAREQRDRGRHADTQYF.